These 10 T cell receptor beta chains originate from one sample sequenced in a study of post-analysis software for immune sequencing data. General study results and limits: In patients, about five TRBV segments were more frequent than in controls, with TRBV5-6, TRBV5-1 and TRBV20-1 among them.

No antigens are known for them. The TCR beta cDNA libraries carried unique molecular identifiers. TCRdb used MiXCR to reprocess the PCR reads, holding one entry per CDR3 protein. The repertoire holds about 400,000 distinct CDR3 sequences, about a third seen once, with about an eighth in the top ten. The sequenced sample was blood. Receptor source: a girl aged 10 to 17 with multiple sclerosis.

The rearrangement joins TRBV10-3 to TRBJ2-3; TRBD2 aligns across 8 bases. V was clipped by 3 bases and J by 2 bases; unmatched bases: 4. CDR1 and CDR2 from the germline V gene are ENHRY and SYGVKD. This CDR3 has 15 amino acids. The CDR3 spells CAISDGGAPTDTQYF. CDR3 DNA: TGTGCCATCAGTGACGGGGGGGCCCCCACAGATACGCAGTATTTT.

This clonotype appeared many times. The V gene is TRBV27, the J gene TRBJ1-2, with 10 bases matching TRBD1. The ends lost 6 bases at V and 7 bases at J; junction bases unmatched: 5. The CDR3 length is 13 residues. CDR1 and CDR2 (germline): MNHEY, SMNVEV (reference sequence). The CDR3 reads CASSLTGGIGYTF. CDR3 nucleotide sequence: TGTGCCAGCAGCCTGACAGGGGGCATTGGCTACACCTTC.

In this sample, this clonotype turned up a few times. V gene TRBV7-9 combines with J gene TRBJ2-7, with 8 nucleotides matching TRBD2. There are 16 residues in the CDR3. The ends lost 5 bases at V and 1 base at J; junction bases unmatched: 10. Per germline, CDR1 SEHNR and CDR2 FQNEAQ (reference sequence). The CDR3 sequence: CASSPSDSGVSYEQYF. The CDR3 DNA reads TGTGCCAGCAGCCCCAGTGATAGCGGGGTATCCTACGAGCAGTACTTC.

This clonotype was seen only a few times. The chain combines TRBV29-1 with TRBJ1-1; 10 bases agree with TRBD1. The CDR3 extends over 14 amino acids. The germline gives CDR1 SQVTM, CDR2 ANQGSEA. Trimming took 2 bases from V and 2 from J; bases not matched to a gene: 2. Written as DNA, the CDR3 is TGCAGCGTTGAACGACAGGGGGCCAACACTGAAGCTTTCTTT. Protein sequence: CSVERQGANTEAFF.

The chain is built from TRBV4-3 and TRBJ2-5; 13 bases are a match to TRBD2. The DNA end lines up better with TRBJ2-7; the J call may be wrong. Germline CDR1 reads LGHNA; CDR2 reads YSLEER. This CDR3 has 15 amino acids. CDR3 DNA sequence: TGCGCCAGCAGCCTGACTAGCGGGAGGCATAACGAGCAGTACTTC. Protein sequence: CASSLTSGRHNEQYF.

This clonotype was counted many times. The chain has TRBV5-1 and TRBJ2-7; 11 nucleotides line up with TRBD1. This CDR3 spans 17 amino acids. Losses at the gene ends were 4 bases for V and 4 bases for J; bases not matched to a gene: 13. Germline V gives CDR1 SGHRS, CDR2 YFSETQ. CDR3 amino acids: CASSLGQGAPREYEQYF. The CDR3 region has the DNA TGCGCCAGCAGCCTAGGACAGGGGGCTCCCCGAGAGTACGAGCAGTACTTC.

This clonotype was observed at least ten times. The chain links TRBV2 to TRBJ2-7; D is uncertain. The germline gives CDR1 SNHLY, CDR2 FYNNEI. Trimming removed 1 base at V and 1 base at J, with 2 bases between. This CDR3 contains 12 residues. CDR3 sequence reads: CASSEGSYEQYF. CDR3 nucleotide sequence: TGTGCCAGCAGTGAAGGTTCCTACGAGCAGTACTTC.

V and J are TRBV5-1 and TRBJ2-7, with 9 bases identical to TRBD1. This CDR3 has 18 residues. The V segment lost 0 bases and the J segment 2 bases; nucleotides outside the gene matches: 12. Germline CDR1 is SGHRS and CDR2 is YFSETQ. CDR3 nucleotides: TGCGCCAGCAGCTTGGCCCGGACAGGGGACACCCAAGCCTACGAGCAGTACTTC. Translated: CASSLARTGDTQAYEQYF.

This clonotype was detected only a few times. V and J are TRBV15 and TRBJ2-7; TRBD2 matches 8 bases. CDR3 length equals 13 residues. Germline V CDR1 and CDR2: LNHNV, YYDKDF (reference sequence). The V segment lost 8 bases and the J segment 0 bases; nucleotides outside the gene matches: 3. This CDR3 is CATAGGDSYEQYF. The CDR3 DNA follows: TGTGCCACCGCGGGGGGTGACTCCTACGAGCAGTACTTC.

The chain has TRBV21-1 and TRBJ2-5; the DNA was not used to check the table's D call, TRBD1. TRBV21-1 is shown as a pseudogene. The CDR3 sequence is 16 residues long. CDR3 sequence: CASSSEGQRIQETQYF. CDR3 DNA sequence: TGTGCCAGCAGCAGTGAGGGACAGAGAATTCAAGAGACCCAGTACTTC.